The 11 T cell receptor beta chains presented below share a single source sample, sequenced in a study of blood T cell repertoires in COVID-19. Sequenced by immunoSEQ multiplex PCR; TCRdb stores in-frame clones only, minus some. This sample carries hundreds of thousands of clones, roughly 90% of them seen once, and the ten largest clones take approximately 1.5%. Sequences were obtained from peripheral blood. The receptors originated from a woman younger than 45 with active or convalescent COVID-19.

The rearrangement uses TRBV6-1 and TRBJ1-2; no reliable D call. Per the germline V gene, CDR1 is MNHNS and CDR2 is SASEGT. V was pared by 2 bases and J by 8 bases, with 18 bases between. The CDR3 consists of 15 residues. The DNA for the CDR3 is TGTGCCAGCAGTGAAAGGGAGCGGCCGCTAATGGGCTACACCTTC. This gives the protein CASSERERPLMGYTF.

The V gene is TRBV5-1, the J gene TRBJ2-1; tentatively, D is TRBD1 (6 bases). Germline V gene data show CDR1 as SGHRS and CDR2 as YFSETQ. The CDR3 sequence is 15 residues long. V was shortened by 0 bases and J by 4 bases, with 11 bases between the two germline ends. The CDR3 spells CASSLGTEAYNEQFF. The CDR3 DNA reads TGCGCCAGCAGCTTGGGGACAGAGGCATACAATGAGCAGTTCTTC.

A remark on this clone: The sample contains more than one DNA sequence encoding this CDR3. The chain uses TRBV6-5 and TRBJ1-1; the D gene is possibly TRBD1 (5 bases). Germline V CDR1 and CDR2: MNHEY, SVGAGI. The CDR3 spans 14 residues. Between the trimmed V and J ends, which lost 0 bases and 2 bases, there was a span of 7 bases. The CDR3 loop is CASSYSQGNTEAFF. In DNA form, the CDR3 reads TGTGCCAGCAGTTACTCGCAGGGTAACACTGAAGCTTTCTTT.

This chain uses TRBV7-8 with TRBJ2-2; the match to TRBD1 covers 11 bases. Germline-derived CDR1 and CDR2 are SGHVS and FQNEAQ. The trim removed 5 bases at V and 10 bases at J, leaving 9 bases unmatched. CDR3 length equals 15 residues. CDR3 amino acids: CASSLSWTGGPELFF. The CDR3 bases are TGTGCCAGCAGCCTAAGTTGGACAGGGGGCCCGGAGCTGTTTTTT.

The chain employs TRBV3-1 (or the pseudogene TRBV3-2) and TRBJ2-3; 10 positions agree with TRBD2. The junction had 7 bases not matched to a gene; V was cut back by 1 base and J by 6 bases. The CDR3 sequence is 16 residues long. Germline lookup yields CDR1 LGHDT and CDR2 YNNKEL (reference sequence). The CDR3 nucleotides read TGTGCCAGCAGCCAAGTACAGCGGGGGGGCGAGGATACGCAGTATTTT. Translating it yields CASSQVQRGGEDTQYF.

The chain carries TRBV5-1 and TRBJ1-2, with 9 positions matching TRBD1. Germline V gene lookup returns CDR1 SGHRS and CDR2 YFSETQ. This CDR3 contains 15 residues. J lost 5 bases, V lost 0 bases, and 5 bases had no gene match. The CDR3 DNA follows: TGCGCCAGCAGCTTGGGGACAGGGGAGGAGTATGGCTACACCTTC. It encodes CASSLGTGEEYGYTF.

This CDR3 reads CASALQTGGLNEQFF. CDR3 nucleotides: TGTGCTAGTGCCCTGCAGACAGGGGGATTAAATGAGCAGTTCTTC. The chain employs TRBV12-5 and TRBJ2-1; 9 bases match TRBD1. The trim removed 7 bases at V and 7 bases at J, leaving 11 bases unmatched. From germline, CDR1 is LGHNT and CDR2 FRNRAP. The CDR3 extends over 15 amino acids.

The J gene is TRBJ2-7, the V gene TRBV6-6; 10 nucleotides align to TRBD1. The CDR3 runs 15 residues. Germline V CDR1 and CDR2: MNHNY, SVGAGI (reference sequence). The V segment lost 6 bases and the J segment 3 bases; nucleotides outside the gene matches: 8. The CDR3 coding sequence is TGTGCCAGCAGAAAGACCGGGACAGGGGACTACGAGCAGTACTTC. This codes for CASRKTGTGDYEQYF.

This chain connects TRBV19 to TRBJ2-6, with 10 bases identical to TRBD1. The CDR3 loop spans 19 amino acids. V shed 0 bases, J shed 1 base, and the junction held 6 bases outside the gene matches. Germline V gene data show CDR1 as LNHDA and CDR2 as SQIVND (reference sequence). The CDR3: CASSIDTDRGESGANVLTF. In nucleotides, the CDR3 is TGTGCCAGTAGTATAGATACGGACAGGGGGGAGTCTGGGGCCAACGTCCTGACTTTC.

The J gene is TRBJ1-6, the V gene TRBV27; maybe TRBD1 (6 bases). The CDR3 length is 15 residues. The ends were cut back, 4 bases at V and 9 bases at J, with 16 bases in the middle. Germline CDR1 is MNHEY and CDR2 is SMNVEV (reference sequence). The CDR3, as DNA: TGTGCCAGCAGTTCCTCCGGGACACATTCTTCACCCCTCCACTTT. Amino acids: CASSSSGTHSSPLHF.

The rearrangement links TRBV4-1 to TRBJ2-1; D ambiguous. CDR3 size: 16 residues. V lost 0 bases, J lost 5 bases, and 14 bases lay in between. Germline CDR1 and CDR2: MGHRA and YSYEKL. In DNA form, the CDR3 reads TGCGCCAGCAGCCAAGAGGCACAAGTAACGAACAATGAGCAGTTCTTC. As protein: CASSQEAQVTNNEQFF.